These T cell receptor beta chains were read from a single sample in a study of blood T cells in healthy people across ages. TCRdb reprocessed the 5' RACE reads with MiXCR, giving one entry per CDR3 protein. The data show some 1.5 million distinct CDR3 sequences, roughly 27% seen once. The specimen was blood. Receptor source: a woman aged 25 to 39 in good health. CDR3s include the opening cysteine and the closing phenylalanine or tryptophan. D genes are given only for firm matches. Clone size appears in some rows only: once, few, many, or a class for an expanded clone.

>TRBJ2-7|TRBV15|TRBD2|NA
TGTGCCACCAGGGTCGAGCGGGGAAGCTCCTACGAGCAGTACTTC
CATRVERGSSYEQYF
>TRBJ1-2|TRBV5-6|NA|few
TGTGCCAGCAGCTCCCGCAGTTCCTATGGCTACACCTTC
CASSSRSSYGYTF
>TRBJ2-1|TRBV27|TRBD2|few
TGTGCCAGCAGTTTAGCCGTGGTAGCGGGGAGGAATGAGCAGTTCTTC
CASSLAVVAGRNEQFF
>TRBJ2-1|TRBV10-3|NA|NA
TGTGCCATCAGTGAGTCGATCGGACTTCGTGAGCAGTTCTTC
CAISESIGLREQFF
>TRBJ2-7|TRBV5-1|NA|NA
TGCGCCAGCAGCTCCCCGACCGAGCAGTACTTC
CASSSPTEQYF
>TRBJ2-1|TRBV24-1|TRBD2|few
TGTGCCACCAGTGGAATAGCGGGAGGGCACAATGAGCAGTTCTTC
CATSGIAGGHNEQFF
>TRBJ2-4|TRBV5-5|TRBD2|once
TGTGCCAGCAGCTGGAGTACTAGCGGGAGAGGAGACAAAAACATTCAGTACTTC
CASSWSTSGRGDKNIQYF
>TRBJ2-5|TRBV5-1|TRBD1|many
TGCGCCAGCAGCTGGACAGGGGCGAAGACCCAGTACTTC
CASSWTGAKTQYF
>TRBJ1-5|TRBV6-6|NA|NA
TGTGCCAGCAGTGGCCAAACAGGGCAGCCCCAGCATTTT
CASSGQTGQPQHF
>TRBJ2-2|TRBV30|NA|NA
TGTGCCTGGAGTGTAGGGCGGTCCGGGGAGCTGTTTTTT
CAWSVGRSGELFF
>TRBJ2-7|TRBV7-2|NA|many
TGTGCCAGCAGCCCCAACCCGGGACGGCTGTACGAGCAGTACTTC
CASSPNPGRLYEQYF
>TRBJ2-1|TRBV12-3/TRBV12-4|NA|many
TGTGCCAGCAGCACCCTTGGCGGGAATGAGCAGTTCTTC
CASSTLGGNEQFF
>TRBJ1-1|TRBV28|NA|few
TGTGCCAGCAGCGCTCCTGGACAGACATTGAACACTGAAGCTTTCTTT
CASSAPGQTLNTEAFF
>TRBJ1-2|TRBV20-1|NA|many
TGCAGTGCTAGAGACCTCCCGTCAGGGTCCTATGGCTACACCTTC
CSARDLPSGSYGYTF
>TRBJ2-1|TRBV29-1|TRBD1|NA
TGCGGCGTTGAGGGGACAGGGGGCGGTCGCTCCTACAATGAGCAGTTCTTC
CGVEGTGGGRSYNEQFF
>TRBJ2-5|TRBV20-1|TRBD1|NA
TGCAGTGCTAGAGCGCCCTGGGGCAGGGGGCCGCAAGAGACCCAGTACTTC
CSARAPWGRGPQETQYF
>TRBJ2-7|TRBV12-3/TRBV12-4|TRBD2|NA
TGTGCCAGCAGTAGAGCGGGAGGTATTTACGAGCAGTACTTC
CASSRAGGIYEQYF
>TRBJ2-1|TRBV7-2|NA|many
TGTGCCAGCAGCGTCCCAGGTGGGGGCAGTGAGCAGTTCTTC
CASSVPGGGSEQFF
>TRBJ1-2|TRBV28|NA|few
TGTGCCAGCAGTTATAAAGGGGAACATAACTATGGCTACACCTTC
CASSYKGEHNYGYTF
>TRBJ2-7|TRBV12-3/TRBV12-4|NA|many
TGTGCCAGCAGCTTGGGGGGGCGAGTAGACGAGCAGTACTTC
CASSLGGRVDEQYF
>TRBJ1-2|TRBV12-3/TRBV12-4|NA|NA
TGTGCCAGCACCTTACAGGGAGGTTCCTATGGCTACACCTTC
CASTLQGGSYGYTF
>TRBJ2-4|TRBV10-3|NA|many
TGTGCCATCAGTGAACAAGGGGCCGGGAACATTCAGTACTTC
CAISEQGAGNIQYF
>TRBJ2-2|TRBV29-1|NA|NA
TGCAGCGTTGAGTCGCCTAACACCGGGGAGCTGTTTTTT
CSVESPNTGELFF
>TRBJ1-2|TRBV4-1|NA|many
TGCGCCAGCAGCCAAGAAAGCAGGCAGGGTAACTATGGCTACACCTTC
CASSQESRQGNYGYTF
>TRBJ2-3|TRBV5-1|TRBD2|few
TGCGCCAGCAGCCCGGGACTAGCGGGGTATTCTAGCACAGATACGCAGTATTTT
CASSPGLAGYSSTDTQYF
>TRBJ2-5|TRBV9|NA|NA
TGTGCCAGCAGCGTAGAACCCCGAGAGACCCAGTACTTC
CASSVEPRETQYF